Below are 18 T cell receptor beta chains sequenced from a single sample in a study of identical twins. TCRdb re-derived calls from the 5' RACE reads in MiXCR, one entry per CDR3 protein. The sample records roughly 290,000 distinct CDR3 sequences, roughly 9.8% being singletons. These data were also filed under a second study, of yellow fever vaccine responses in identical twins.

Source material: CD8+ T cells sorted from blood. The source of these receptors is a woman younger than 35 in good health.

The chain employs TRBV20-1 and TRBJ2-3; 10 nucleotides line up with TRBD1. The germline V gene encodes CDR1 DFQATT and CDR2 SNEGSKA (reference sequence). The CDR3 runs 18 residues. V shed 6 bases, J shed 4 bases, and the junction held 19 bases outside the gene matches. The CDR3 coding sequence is TGCAGTGCCCAGGACAGGGGGTTGCTAGCGGGTGCGGCAGATACGCAGTATTTT. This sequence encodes CSAQDRGLLAGAADTQYF.

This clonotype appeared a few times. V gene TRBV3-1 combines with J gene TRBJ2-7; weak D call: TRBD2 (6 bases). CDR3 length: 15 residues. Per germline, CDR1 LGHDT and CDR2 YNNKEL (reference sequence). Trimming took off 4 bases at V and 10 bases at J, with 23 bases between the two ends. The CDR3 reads CASSPLFGTPARQYF. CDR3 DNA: TGTGCCAGCAGCCCACTTTTTGGGACTCCCGCTCGACAGTACTTC.

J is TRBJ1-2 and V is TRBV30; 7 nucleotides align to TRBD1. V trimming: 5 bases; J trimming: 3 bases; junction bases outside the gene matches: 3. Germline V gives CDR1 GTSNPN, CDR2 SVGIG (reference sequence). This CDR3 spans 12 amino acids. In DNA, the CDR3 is TGTGCCTGGCTCGGGACAGACTATGGCTACACCTTC. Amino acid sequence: CAWLGTDYGYTF. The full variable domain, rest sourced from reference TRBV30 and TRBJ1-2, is SQTIHQWPATLVQPVGSPLSLECTVEGTSNPNLYWYRQAAGRGLQLLFYSVGIGQISSEVPQNLSASRPQDRQFILSSKKLLLSDSGFYLCAWLGTDYGYTFGSGTRLTVV.

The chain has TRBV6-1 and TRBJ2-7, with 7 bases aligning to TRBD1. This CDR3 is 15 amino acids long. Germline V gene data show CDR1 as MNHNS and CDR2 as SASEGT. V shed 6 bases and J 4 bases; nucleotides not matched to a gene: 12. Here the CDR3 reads CASRDEQGLGYEQYF. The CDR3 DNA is TGTGCCAGCAGAGACGAACAGGGGTTGGGGTACGAGCAGTACTTC.

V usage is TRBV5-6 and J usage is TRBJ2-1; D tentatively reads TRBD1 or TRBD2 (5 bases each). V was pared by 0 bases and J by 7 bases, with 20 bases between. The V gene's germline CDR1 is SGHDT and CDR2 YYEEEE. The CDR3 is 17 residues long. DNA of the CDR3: TGTGCCAGCAGCTTGGGTGTTTCGGGGCGATCTAGGAATGAGCAGTTCTTC. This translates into CASSLGVSGRSRNEQFF.

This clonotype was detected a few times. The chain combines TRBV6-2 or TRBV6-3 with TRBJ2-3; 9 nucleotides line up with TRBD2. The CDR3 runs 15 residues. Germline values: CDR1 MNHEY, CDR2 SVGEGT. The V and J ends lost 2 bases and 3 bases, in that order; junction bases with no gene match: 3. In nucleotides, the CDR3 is TGTGCCAGCAGTTACGTGACTAGCGGAACAGATACGCAGTATTTT. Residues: CASSYVTSGTDTQYF.

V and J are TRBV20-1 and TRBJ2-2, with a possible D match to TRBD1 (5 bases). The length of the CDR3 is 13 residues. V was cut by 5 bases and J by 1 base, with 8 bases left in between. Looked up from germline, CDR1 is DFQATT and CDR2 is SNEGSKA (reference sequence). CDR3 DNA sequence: TGCAGTGCTGTTACAGGGAACACCGGGGAGCTGTTTTTT. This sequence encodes CSAVTGNTGELFF.

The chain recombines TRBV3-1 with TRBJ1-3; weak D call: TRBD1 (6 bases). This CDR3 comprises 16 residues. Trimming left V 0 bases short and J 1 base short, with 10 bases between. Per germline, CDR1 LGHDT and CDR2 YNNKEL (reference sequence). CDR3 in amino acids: CASSQEGGGSGNTIYF. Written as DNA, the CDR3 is TGTGCCAGCAGCCAAGAAGGGGGGGGTTCTGGAAACACCATATATTTT.

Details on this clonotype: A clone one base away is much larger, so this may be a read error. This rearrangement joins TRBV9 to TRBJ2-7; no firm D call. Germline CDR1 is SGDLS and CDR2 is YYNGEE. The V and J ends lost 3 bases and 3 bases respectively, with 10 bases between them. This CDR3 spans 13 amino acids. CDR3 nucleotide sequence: TGTGCCAGCAGCGCAGCCACAAACTACGAGCAGTACTTC. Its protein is CASSAATNYEQYF.

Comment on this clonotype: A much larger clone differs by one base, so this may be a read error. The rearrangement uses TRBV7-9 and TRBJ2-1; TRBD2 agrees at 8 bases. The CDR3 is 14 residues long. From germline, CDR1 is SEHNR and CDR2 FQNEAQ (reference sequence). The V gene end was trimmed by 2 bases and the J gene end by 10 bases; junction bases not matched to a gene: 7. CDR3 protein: CASSLTGGSGEQFF. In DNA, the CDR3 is TGTGCCAGCAGCTTAACGGGGGGGTCTGGGGAGCAGTTCTTC.

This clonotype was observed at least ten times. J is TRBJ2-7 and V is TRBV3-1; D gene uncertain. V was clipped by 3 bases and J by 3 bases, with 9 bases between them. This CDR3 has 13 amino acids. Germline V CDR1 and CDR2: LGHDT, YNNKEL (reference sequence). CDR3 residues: CASSQSPGYEQYF. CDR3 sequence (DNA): TGTGCCAGCAGCCAGTCCCCGGGCTACGAGCAGTACTTC.

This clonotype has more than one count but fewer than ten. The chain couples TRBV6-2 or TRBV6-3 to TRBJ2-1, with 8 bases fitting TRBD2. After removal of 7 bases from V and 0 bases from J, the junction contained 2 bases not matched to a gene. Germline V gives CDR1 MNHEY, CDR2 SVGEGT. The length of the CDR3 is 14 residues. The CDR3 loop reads CASKSGSSYNEQFF. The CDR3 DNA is TGTGCCAGCAAAAGCGGGAGCTCCTACAATGAGCAGTTCTTC.

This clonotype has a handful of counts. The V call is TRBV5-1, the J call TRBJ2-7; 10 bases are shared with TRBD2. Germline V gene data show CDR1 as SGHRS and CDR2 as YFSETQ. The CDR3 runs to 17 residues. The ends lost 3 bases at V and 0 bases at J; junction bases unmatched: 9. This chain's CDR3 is CASSSHPWTSGSYEQYF. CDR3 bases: TGCGCCAGCAGCTCCCACCCTTGGACTAGCGGCTCCTACGAGCAGTACTTC.

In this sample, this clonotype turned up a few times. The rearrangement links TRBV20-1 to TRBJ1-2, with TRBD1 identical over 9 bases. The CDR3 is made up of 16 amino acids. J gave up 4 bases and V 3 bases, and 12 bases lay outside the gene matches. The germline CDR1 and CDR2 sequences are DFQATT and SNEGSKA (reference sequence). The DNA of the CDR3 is TGCAGTGCTAGGGGACAGGGCGAAGTGTGGGGCTATGGCTACACCTTC. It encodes CSARGQGEVWGYGYTF.

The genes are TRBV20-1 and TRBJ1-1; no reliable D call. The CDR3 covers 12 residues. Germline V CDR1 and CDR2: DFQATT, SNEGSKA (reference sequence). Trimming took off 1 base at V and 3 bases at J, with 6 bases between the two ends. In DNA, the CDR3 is TGCAGTGCTAGAGTAGGGTACACTGAAGCTTTCTTT. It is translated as CSARVGYTEAFF.

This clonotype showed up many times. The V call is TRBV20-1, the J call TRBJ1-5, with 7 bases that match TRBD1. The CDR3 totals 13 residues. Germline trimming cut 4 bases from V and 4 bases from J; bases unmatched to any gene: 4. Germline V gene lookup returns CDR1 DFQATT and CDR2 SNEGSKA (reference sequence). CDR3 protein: CSATDRENQPQHF. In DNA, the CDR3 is TGCAGTGCTACAGACAGGGAGAATCAGCCCCAGCATTTT.

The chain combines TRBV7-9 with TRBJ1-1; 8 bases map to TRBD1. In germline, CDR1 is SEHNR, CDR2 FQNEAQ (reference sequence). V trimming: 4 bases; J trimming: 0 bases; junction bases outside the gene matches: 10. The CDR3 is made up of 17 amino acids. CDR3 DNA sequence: TGTGCCAGCAGCTCTGCCGGGACAGGCGAGATGAACACTGAAGCTTTCTTT. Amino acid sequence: CASSSAGTGEMNTEAFF.

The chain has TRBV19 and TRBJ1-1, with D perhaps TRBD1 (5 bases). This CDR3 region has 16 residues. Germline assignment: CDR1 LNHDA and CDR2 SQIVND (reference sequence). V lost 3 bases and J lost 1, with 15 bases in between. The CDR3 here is CASSIYLTAANTEAFF. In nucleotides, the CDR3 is TGTGCCAGTAGTATTTATTTGACAGCCGCGAACACTGAAGCTTTCTTT.